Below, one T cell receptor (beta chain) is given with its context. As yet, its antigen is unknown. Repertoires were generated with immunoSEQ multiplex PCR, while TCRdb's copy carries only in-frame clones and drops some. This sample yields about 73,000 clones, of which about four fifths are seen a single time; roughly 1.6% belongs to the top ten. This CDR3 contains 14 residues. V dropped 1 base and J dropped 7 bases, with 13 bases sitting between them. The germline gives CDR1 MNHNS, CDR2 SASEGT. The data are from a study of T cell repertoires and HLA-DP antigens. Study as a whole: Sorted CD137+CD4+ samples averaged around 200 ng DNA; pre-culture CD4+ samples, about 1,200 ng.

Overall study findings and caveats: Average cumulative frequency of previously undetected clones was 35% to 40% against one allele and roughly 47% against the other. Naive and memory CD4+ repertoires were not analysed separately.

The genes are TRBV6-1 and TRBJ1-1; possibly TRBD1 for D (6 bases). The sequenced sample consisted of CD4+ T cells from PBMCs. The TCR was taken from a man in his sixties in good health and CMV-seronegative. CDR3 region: CASSEGGGRGEAFF. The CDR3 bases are TGTGCCAGCAGTGAAGGTGGGGGGCGGGGTGAAGCTTTCTTT.